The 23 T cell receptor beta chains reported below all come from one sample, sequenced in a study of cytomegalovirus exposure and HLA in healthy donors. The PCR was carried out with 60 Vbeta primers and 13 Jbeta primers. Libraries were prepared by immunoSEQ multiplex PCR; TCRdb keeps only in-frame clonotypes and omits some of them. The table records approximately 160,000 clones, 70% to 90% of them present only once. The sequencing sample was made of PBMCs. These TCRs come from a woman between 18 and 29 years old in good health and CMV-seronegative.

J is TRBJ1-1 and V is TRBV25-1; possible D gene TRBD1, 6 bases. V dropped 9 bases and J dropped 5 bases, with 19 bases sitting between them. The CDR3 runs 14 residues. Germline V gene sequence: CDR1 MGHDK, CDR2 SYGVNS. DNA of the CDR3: TGTGCCAGTACCTCGGAATTAGGGGGAACTGAAGCTTTCTTT. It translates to CASTSELGGTEAFF.

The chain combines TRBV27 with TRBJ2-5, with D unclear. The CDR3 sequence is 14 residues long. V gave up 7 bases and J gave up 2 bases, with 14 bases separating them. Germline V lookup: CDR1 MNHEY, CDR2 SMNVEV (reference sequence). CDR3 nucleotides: TGTGCCAGCATAAGAGGTACAAAACAAGAGACCCAGTACTTC. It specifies CASIRGTKQETQYF.

Here the CDR3 DNA reads TGTGCTAGTGGTTTAGGGGTCAATCAGCCCCAGCATTTT. This encodes CASGLGVNQPQHF. The chain couples TRBV12-5 to TRBJ1-5; maybe TRBD1 (5 bases). Per the germline V gene, CDR1 is LGHNT and CDR2 is FRNRAP. This CDR3 region has 13 residues. Trimming stripped 3 bases from V and 3 bases from J, with 6 bases between.

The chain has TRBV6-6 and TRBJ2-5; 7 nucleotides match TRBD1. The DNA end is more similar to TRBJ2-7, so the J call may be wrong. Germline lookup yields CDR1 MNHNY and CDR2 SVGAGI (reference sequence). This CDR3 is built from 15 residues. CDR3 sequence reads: CANVHRGSLHYEQYF. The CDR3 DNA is TGTGCCAACGTGCACAGGGGATCCCTCCACTACGAGCAGTACTTC.

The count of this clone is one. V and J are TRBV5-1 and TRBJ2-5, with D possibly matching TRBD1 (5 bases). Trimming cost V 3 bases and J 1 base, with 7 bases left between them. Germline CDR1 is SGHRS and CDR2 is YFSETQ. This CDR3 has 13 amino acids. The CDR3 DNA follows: TGCGCCAGCAGCTCCAGGGTCCAAGAGACCCAGTACTTC. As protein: CASSSRVQETQYF. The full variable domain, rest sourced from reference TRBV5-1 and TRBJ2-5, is KAGVTQTPRYLIKTRGQQVTLSCSPISGHRSVSWYQQTPGQGLQFLFEYFSETQRNKGNFPGRFSGRQFSNSRSEMNVSTLELGDSALYLCASSSRVQETQYFGPGTRLLVL.

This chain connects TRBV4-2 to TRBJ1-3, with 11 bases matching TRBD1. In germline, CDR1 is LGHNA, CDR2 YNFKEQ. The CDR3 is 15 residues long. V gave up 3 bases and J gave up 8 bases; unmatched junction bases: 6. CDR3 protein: CASSQPGQGAYTIYF. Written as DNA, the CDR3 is TGTGCCAGCAGCCAGCCCGGACAGGGGGCGTACACCATATATTTT.

The CDR3 region is CASSPPRQVTEAFF. CDR3 nucleotide sequence: TGTGCCAGCAGCCCACCTCGACAGGTCACTGAAGCTTTCTTT. The chain employs TRBV2 and TRBJ1-1; perhaps TRBD1 as D (6 bases). There are 14 residues in the CDR3. The V end lost 6 bases, the J end lost 4 bases, and 15 bases lay between the germline ends. CDR1 SNHLY and CDR2 FYNNEI come from the germline V gene.

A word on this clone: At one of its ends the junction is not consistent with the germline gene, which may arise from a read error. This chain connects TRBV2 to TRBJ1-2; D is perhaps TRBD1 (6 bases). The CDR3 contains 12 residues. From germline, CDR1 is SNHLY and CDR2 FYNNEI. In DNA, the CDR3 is TGTGTCAGCGGGGGGGCCTCCTATGGCTACACCTTC. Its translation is CVSGGASYGYTF.

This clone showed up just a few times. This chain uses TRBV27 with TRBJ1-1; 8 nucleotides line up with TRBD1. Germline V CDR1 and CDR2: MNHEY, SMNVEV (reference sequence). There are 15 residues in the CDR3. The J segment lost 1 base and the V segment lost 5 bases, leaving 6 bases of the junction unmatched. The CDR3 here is CASSLPGQGNTEAFF. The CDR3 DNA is TGTGCCAGCAGTCTGCCTGGACAGGGGAACACTGAAGCTTTCTTT.

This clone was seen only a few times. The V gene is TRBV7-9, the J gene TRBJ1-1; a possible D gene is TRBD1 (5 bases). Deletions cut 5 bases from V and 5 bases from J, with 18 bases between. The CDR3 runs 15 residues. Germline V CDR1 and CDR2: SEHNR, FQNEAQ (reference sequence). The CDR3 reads CASSRPGYLRTEAFF. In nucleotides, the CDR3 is TGTGCCAGCAGCAGACCAGGGTACCTAAGGACTGAAGCTTTCTTT. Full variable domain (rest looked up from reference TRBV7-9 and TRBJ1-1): DTGVSQNPRHKITKRGQNVTFRCDPISEHNRLYWYRQTLGQGPEFLTYFQNEAQLEKSRLLSDRFSAERPKGSFSTLEIQRTEQGDSAMYLCASSRPGYLRTEAFFGQGTRLTVV.

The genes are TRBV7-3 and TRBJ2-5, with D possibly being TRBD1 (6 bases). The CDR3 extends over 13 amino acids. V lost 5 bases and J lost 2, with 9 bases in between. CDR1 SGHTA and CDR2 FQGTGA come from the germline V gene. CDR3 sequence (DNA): TGTGCCAGCAGCACCGACAGGCAAGAGACCCAGTACTTC. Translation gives CASSTDRQETQYF.

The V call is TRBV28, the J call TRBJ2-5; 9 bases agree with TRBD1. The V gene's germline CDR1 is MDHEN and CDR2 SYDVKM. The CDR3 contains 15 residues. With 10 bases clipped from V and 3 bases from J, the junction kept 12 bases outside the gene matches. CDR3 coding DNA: TGTGCCACACAGAATCCCGGGACAGGGAAAGAGACCCAGTACTTC. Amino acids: CATQNPGTGKETQYF.

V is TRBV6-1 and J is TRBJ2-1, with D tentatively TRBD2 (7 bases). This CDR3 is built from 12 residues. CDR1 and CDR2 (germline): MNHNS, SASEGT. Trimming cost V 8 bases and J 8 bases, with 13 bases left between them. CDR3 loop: CASGGGSYEQFF. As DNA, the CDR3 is TGTGCCAGCGGCGGGGGCTCATATGAGCAGTTCTTC.

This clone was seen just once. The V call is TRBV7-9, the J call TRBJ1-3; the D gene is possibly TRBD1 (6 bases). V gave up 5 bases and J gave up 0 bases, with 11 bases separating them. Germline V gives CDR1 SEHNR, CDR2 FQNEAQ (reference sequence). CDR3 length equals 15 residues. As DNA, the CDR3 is TGTGCCAGCAGCCGGACAGAGAGCTCTGGAAACACCATATATTTT. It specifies CASSRTESSGNTIYF. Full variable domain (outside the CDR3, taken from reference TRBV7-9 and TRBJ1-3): DTGVSQNPRHKITKRGQNVTFRCDPISEHNRLYWYRQTLGQGPEFLTYFQNEAQLEKSRLLSDRFSAERPKGSFSTLEIQRTEQGDSAMYLCASSRTESSGNTIYFGEGSWLTVV.

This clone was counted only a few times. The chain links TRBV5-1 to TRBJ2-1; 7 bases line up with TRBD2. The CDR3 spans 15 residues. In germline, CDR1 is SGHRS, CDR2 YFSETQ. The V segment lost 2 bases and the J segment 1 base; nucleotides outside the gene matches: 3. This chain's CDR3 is CASSFVAGSYNEQFF. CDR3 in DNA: TGCGCCAGCAGCTTTGTAGCGGGTTCCTACAATGAGCAGTTCTTC. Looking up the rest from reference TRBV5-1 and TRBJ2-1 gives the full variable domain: KAGVTQTPRYLIKTRGQQVTLSCSPISGHRSVSWYQQTPGQGLQFLFEYFSETQRNKGNFPGRFSGRQFSNSRSEMNVSTLELGDSALYLCASSFVAGSYNEQFFGPGTRLTVL.

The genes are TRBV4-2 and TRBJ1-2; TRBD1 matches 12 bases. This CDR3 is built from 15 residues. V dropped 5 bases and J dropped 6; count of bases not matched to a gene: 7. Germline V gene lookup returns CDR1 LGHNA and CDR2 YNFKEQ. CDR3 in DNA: TGTGCCAGCAGCAGTACGGGACAGGGGGCCGATGGCTACACCTTC. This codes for CASSSTGQGADGYTF.

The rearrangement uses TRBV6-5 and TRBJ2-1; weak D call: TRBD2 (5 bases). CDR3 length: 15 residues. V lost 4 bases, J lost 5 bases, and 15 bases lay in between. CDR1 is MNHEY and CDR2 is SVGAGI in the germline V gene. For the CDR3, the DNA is TGTGCCAGCAGTTTAGGGTTCGGGATTCACAATGAGCAGTTCTTC. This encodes CASSLGFGIHNEQFF.

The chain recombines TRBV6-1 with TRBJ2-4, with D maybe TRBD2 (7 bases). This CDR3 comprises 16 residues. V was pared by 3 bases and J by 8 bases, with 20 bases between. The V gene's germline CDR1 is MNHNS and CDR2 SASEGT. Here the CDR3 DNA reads TGTGCCAGCAGTGACCCCCCTGGGAGGGGGAGAGACATTCAGTACTTC. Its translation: CASSDPPGRGRDIQYF.

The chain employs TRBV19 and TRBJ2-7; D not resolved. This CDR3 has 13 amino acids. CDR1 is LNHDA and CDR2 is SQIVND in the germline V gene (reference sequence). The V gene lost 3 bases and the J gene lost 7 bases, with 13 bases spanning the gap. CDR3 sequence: CASSMAEVQEQYF. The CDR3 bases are TGTGCCAGTAGTATGGCTGAGGTCCAGGAGCAGTACTTC.

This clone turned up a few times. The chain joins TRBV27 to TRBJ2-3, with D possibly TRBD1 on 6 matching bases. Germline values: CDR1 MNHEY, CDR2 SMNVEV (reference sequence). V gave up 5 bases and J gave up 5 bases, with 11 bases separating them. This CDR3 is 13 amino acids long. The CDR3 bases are TGTGCCAGCAGTCCCCGAGGGGGAGATACGCAGTATTTT. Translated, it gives CASSPRGGDTQYF.

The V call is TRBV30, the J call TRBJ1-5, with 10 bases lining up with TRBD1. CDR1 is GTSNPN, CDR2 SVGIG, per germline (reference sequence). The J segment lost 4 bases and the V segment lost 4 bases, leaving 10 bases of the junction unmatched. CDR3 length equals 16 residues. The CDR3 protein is CAWNHPGQGLNQPQHF. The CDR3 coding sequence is TGTGCCTGGAACCATCCGGGACAGGGGTTGAATCAGCCCCAGCATTTT.

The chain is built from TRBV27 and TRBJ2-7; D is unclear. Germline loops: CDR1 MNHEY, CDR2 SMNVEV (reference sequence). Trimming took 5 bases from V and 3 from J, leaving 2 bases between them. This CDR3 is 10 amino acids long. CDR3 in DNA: TGTGCCAGCAGTCACTACGAGCAGTACTTC. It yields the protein CASSHYEQYF.

This CDR3 is CASSLGTDRTQYF. The DNA of the CDR3 is TGTGCCAGCAGCTTAGGGACAGATAGGACCCAGTACTTC. The chain joins TRBV11-3 to TRBJ2-5; D might be TRBD1 (6 bases). Trimming stripped 1 base from V and 7 bases from J, with 10 bases between. This CDR3 has 13 amino acids. CDR1 is SGHNT and CDR2 is YENEEA in the germline V gene.